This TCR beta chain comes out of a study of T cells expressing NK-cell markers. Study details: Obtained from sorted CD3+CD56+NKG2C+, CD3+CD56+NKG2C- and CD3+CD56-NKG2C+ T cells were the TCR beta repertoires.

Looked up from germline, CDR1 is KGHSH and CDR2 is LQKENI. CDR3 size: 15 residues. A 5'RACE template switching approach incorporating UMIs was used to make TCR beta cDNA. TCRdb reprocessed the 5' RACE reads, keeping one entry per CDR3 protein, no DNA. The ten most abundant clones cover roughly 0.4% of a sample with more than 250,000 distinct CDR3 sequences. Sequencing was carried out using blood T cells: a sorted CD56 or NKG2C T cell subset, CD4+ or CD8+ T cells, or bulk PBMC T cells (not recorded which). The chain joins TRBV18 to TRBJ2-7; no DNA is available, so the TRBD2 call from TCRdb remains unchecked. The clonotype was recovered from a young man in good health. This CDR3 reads CASSPEREAWNGQYF.